This T cell receptor (beta chain) emerged from a study of T-cell memory formation after mild COVID-19. Study-wide results and caveats: Contracting CD4+ clones lay largely in CM and EM, with CD8+ ones residing in EMRA. Cross-reactive memory appears to have joined, as suggested by some responding clones showing up in pre-infection memory.

Constant-segment primers were used for 5'RACE, and the resulting TCR alpha and TCR beta cDNA libraries carried sample barcodes and UMIs. TCRdb called the 5' RACE reads again in MiXCR, with one record for every CDR3 protein. The sample lists hundreds of thousands of distinct CDR3 sequences; over 15% were seen once. The CDR3 is made up of 15 amino acids. The J segment lost 4 bases and the V segment lost 1 base, leaving 4 bases of the junction unmatched. Germline-derived CDR1 and CDR2 are SGHRS and YFSETQ. On this clonotype itself: Its antigen is undetermined.

V usage is TRBV5-1 and J usage is TRBJ2-1; 8 bases map to TRBD2. Sample: PBMCs or a T cell subset sorted from them (not recorded which). This TCR was sampled from an adult woman who had mild COVID-19 (a few samples of this study predate the infection). Cell type and time point are not known. The CDR3 DNA follows: TGCGCCAGCAGCTTGTCCCTAGCGGGTTACAATGAGCAGTTCTTC. Translating it yields CASSLSLAGYNEQFF.